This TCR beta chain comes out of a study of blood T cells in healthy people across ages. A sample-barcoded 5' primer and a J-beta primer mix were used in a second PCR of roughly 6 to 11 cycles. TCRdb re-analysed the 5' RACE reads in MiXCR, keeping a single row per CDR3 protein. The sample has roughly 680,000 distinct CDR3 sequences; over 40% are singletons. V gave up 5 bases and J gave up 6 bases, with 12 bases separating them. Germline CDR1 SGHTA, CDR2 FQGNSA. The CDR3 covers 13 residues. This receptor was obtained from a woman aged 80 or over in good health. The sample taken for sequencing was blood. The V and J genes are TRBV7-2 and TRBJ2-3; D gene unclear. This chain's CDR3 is CASSVINGDTQYF. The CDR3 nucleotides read TGTGCCAGCAGCGTAATTAACGGGGATACGCAGTATTTT.